This T cell receptor beta chain was captured by sequencing in a study of post-analysis software for immune sequencing data (dated by TCRdb to the mid-2010s). For the study in its entirety: Recorded disease courses included relapsing-remitting, secondary progressive and progressive-relapsing multiple sclerosis, with some patients lacking subtype annotation. The patient repertoires were compared against approximately ten previously published healthy control repertoires obtained from donors aged 6 to 25 years. A subset of samples was prepared in parallel using single-end sample barcoding, then pooled and co-amplified after Illumina adapter ligation. The full study reports these points: Direct clustering with F measure revealed strong co-clustering of samples prepared in the same batch, which led to a batch-effect correction. Significantly lower normalized Chao1 diversity was found in multiple sclerosis patients than in controls, suggesting substantial peripheral T-cell clonal expansion. The control group was slightly older than the multiple sclerosis patient group.

To demonstrate the VDJtools post-analysis software, the study profiled TCR beta repertoires from the peripheral blood of around 13 young patients with multiple sclerosis. The patients with multiple sclerosis were children and adolescents between roughly 6 and 17 years of age. This clonotype has a handful of counts. The antigen this receptor binds is unknown. Base qualities were left out, and no much larger clone turns up one base away. Library preparation was by PCR. Sequencer: Illumina HiSeq 2500. To reduce PCR and sequencing biases, unique molecular identifiers were built into the TCR beta cDNA libraries. Some 500,000 cDNA molecules were obtained for every 1 to 10 million input T cells, so each molecule roughly corresponded to one T cell. Patient libraries were prepared and sequenced with the same protocol used for the earlier healthy control dataset. Within a given batch, samples were prepared together, multiplexed and sequenced on the same HiSeq lane. In the authors' own workflow: Raw barcoded reads were processed with MIGEC, and single-read molecular identifier groups were discarded before consensus assembly and CDR3 extraction. VDJtools was used for post-analysis of the clonotype tables, with diversity normalized by down-sampling every dataset to the smallest sample size. Repertoire overlap clustering matched CDR3 amino acid but not nucleotide sequences to correct batch-related cross-sample contamination. Clones were called with MiXCR by TCRdb after fastp trimmed the public reads at Q25, and only in-frame beta chains were retained. Merged by CDR3 protein, the rows form single entries marked with the most common genes and DNA. TCRdb, not the original authors, processed these V and J calls. The sample records a few hundred thousand distinct CDR3 sequences, 30% to 45% of which are singletons. The ten most abundant clones make up around 15% of the sample.

The sequencing sample was made of blood. The sequence came from a girl aged 5-17 years with multiple sclerosis.

The CDR3 protein sequence reads: CASSFGRRHFLQETQYF. The DNA sequence follows: TGTGCCAGCAGCTTCGGACGGCGACACTTTCTCCAAGAGACCCAGTACTTC. The V and J genes are TRBV7-9 and TRBJ2-5; the D gene cannot be named for sure. Measured from the cysteine to the phenylalanine, the CDR3 is 17 residues long. The DNA shown is the 51-base CDR3, in frame from base 1. From the germline V gene (reference sequence), CDR1 is SEHNR and CDR2 is FQNEAQ. Trimming removed 3 bases from V and 1 base from J, leaving 18 bases between the germline ends.